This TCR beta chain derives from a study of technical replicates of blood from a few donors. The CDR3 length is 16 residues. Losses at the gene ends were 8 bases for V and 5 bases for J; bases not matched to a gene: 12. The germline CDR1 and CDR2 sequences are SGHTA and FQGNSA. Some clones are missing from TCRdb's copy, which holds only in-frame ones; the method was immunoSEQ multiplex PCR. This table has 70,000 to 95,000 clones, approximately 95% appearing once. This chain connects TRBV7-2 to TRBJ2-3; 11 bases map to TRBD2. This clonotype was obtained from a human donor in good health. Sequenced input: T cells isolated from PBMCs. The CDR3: CASPQLAGGRGDTQYF. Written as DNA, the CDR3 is TGTGCCAGCCCTCAGCTAGCGGGGGGCCGGGGAGATACGCAGTATTTT.